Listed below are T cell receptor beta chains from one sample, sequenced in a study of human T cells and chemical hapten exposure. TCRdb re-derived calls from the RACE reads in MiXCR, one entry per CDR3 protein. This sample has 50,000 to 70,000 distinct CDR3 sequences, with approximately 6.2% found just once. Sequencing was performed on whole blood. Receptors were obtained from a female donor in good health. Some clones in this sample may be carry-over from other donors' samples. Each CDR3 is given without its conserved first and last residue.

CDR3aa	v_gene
ASSLWLDTQY	TRBV7-9
ASSYGTGRRNEQF	TRBV6-5
ASGVIYEQY	TRBV12-3/TRBV12-4
ASRGQVDTGELF	TRBV25-1
ATREGAGLYGYT	TRBV28
ASSSGRGLNTEAF	TRBV6-1
ASSLRGYEQY	TRBV28
SARADSYEQY	TRBV20-1
ASSLDRAEAF	TRBV7-8
ASSQLQGSSPLH	TRBV3-1
ASSEGGLAGSTDTQY	TRBV25-1
ASSLAGTYEQY	TRBV28
ASRGAGAYNEQF	TRBV19
ASSYSMSGNYGYT	TRBV6-5
AWKTTGGDTGELF	TRBV30
ASSVSREGFGFSSYEQY	TRBV2
ASRINHQRGGQY	TRBV6-5
ASSLNPTDTQY	TRBV12-3/TRBV12-4
SVPGLAGGADTQY	TRBV29-1
ASSFSSSGRETQY	TRBV7-6
ASSYSATVAKNIQY	TRBV6-5
SVPSNTEAF	TRBV20-1
ASNSPGTGEAF	TRBV6-5
ASRGQGGSYEQY	TRBV6-2/TRBV6-3
ASSLSLLTGELF	TRBV12-3/TRBV12-4
ASSLEDRSYNEQF	TRBV7-2
ASSGRAGELF	TRBV28
ASSYDRTMNTEAF	TRBV5-1
ASGWGLFYEQY	TRBV12-5
SATHRDEKLF	TRBV20-1
ASSYPGSNGYT	TRBV12-3/TRBV12-4
ASTGGVYNEQF	TRBV28
ASRDYGYT	TRBV6-1
ASRTRQALATEAF	TRBV6-6
ASSEGQDEKLF	TRBV2
ASGPRGTELYGYT	TRBV6-2/TRBV6-3
AISEDRITEAF	TRBV10-3
ASRKDSEKLF	TRBV27
ASSPARRGLYGYT	TRBV28
SVLKLAGIYYEQY	TRBV29-1
ASSFMGVETQY	TRBV28
AWSQGGGEAF	TRBV30
ASSEFGTQTTTF	TRBV25-1
ASRPGQGDHEQY	TRBV2
ASTTLQGPTEAF	TRBV6-2/TRBV6-3
ASSLPTGGEETQY	TRBV5-4
ASSVGRTNYGYT	TRBV2
SARYYNEQF	TRBV20-1
ASSPSGFYEQY	TRBV12-3/TRBV12-4
ASSGNREGDYGYT	TRBV7-2
ASSWGGPNTEAF	TRBV27
SARKTSGNTDTQY	TRBV20-1
ASSSTGMSNQPQH	TRBV12-3/TRBV12-4
ASILSGAYNEQF	TRBV28
ASNRRSSGNTIY	TRBV12-3/TRBV12-4
ASSLGQDTDTQY	TRBV7-3
ATAENNQPQH	TRBV24-1
ASLNQETQY	TRBV2
ASSPQPTGRDEKLF	TRBV4-3